Described below is a single TCR beta chain sequence and its context. What it binds is not known. TCR beta cDNA libraries included unique molecular identifiers. Once about 0.95 to 10 million T cells were used, roughly 0.5 million cDNA molecules resulted. Using its own MiXCR run on the PCR reads, TCRdb lists one record per CDR3 protein. This table holds 750,000 to 950,000 distinct CDR3 sequences, 53% found once. This CDR3 is built from 14 residues. Between the trimmed V and J ends, which lost 0 bases and 9 bases, there was a span of 12 bases. Germline V gene sequence: CDR1 MNHEY, CDR2 SVGEGT. The source of the sample is a study of post-analysis software for immune sequencing data. For the study at large: Recorded disease courses covered relapsing-remitting, secondary progressive and progressive-relapsing multiple sclerosis. Some patients had no subtype annotation. Study-level findings and limits: Normalized Chao1 diversity was significantly reduced in patients versus controls. Patients had higher frequencies than controls of roughly five TRBV segments, including TRBV5-6, TRBV5-1 and TRBV20-1. F measure grouped same-batch samples tightly together.

The receptor was isolated from a girl aged 10 to 17 with multiple sclerosis. The chain joins TRBV6-2 or TRBV6-3 to TRBJ2-1; no definite D call. What was sequenced was blood. This CDR3 is CASSYSARHGEQFF. In nucleotides, the CDR3 is TGTGCCAGCAGTTACTCGGCCCGACACGGTGAGCAGTTCTTC.